This T cell receptor (beta chain) was obtained from a study of blood T cell repertoires in COVID-19. Assay used: immunoSEQ multiplex PCR; TCRdb lists only in-frame clones, some missing. The sample shows roughly 400,000 clones, 88% of them seen only once. The germline gives CDR1 MNHNS, CDR2 SASEGT. Unmatched junction bases numbered 4, after V lost 3 bases and J lost 0 bases. CDR3 length equals 16 residues. The chain uses TRBV6-1 and TRBJ1-4; 7 bases fit TRBD1. The source of this sequence is a woman aged 40 to 50 with acute COVID-19. The source material was PBMCs or T cells enriched from blood (not recorded which). The CDR3 region has the DNA TGTGCCAGCAGTGACCGACAGGGTGCAACTAATGAAAAACTGTTTTTT. Translating it yields CASSDRQGATNEKLFF.